The 23 T cell receptor beta chains below come from one sample, sequenced in a study of regulatory T cells in long-lasting Graves disease. Arm-PCR with iRepertoire HTBI primers amplified the CDR3 regions for these TCR beta libraries. TCRdb reprocessed the multiplex PCR reads with MiXCR, giving one entry per CDR3 protein. The sample includes roughly 400,000 distinct CDR3 sequences, around 20% of them seen just once. Time point denoted: persistent/refractory GD, antithyroid drugs over 5 years with positive TRAb. PBMCs provided the RNA from which the TCR library was made. The specimen comprised peripheral blood mononuclear cells (PBMCs), sampled when the disease was refractory, from a patient treated with antithyroid drugs. The receptor set was obtained from a female donor with Graves disease.

Remarks on this clonotype: This could be a read error, since a much larger clone is one nucleotide away. As DNA, the CDR3 is TGTGCCAGCAGGGCGACAGGGGGACTAAACGCTGAAGCTTTCTTT. It is translated as CASRATGGLNAEAFF. The V gene is TRBV7-3, the J gene TRBJ1-1, with 9 bases matching TRBD1. Germline V gives CDR1 SGHTA, CDR2 FQGTGA. With 6 bases clipped from V and 6 bases from J, the junction kept 11 bases outside the gene matches. This CDR3 region has 15 residues.

The chain has TRBV28 and TRBJ2-7, with a tentative D call TRBD1 (5 bases). The closer fit of TRBJ2-5 to the DNA end suggests the J call may be wrong. CDR3 size: 15 residues. CDR1 and CDR2 (germline): MDHEN, SYDVKM. CDR3 DNA sequence: TGTGCCAGCAGTTTTGAACCTTACAGGAAAGAGACCCAGTACTTC. As protein: CASSFEPYRKETQYF.

In this sample, this clonotype turned up a few times. The chain recombines TRBV20-1 with TRBJ2-7; 9 nucleotides match TRBD2. Germline values: CDR1 DFQATT, CDR2 SNEGSKA (reference sequence). CDR3 length: 12 residues. The ends lost 6 bases at V and 5 bases at J; junction bases unmatched: 5. CDR3 amino acids: CSAGLAKDEQYF. The CDR3 DNA reads TGCAGTGCCGGACTAGCGAAGGACGAGCAGTACTTC.

The chain couples TRBV28 to TRBJ2-7; TRBD1 matches 9 bases. The CDR3 is 16 amino acids. The V gene end was trimmed by 10 bases and the J gene end by 3 bases; junction bases not matched to a gene: 16. Germline V CDR1 and CDR2: MDHEN, SYDVKM. DNA for the CDR3: TGTGCCATCAAACAGACCGGGACAGGGAACTACTACGAGCAGTACTTC. Protein: CAIKQTGTGNYYEQYF.

The gene calls are TRBV19 and TRBJ1-6; 11 bases align to TRBD1. This CDR3 is built from 13 residues. CDR1 and CDR2 (germline): LNHDA, SQIVND (reference sequence). After removal of 10 bases from V and 7 bases from J, the junction contained 3 bases not matched to a gene. The CDR3 coding sequence is TGTGCCATCGGGGACAGGGGGAATTCACCCCTCCACTTT. It specifies CAIGDRGNSPLHF.

This clonotype was recorded at least ten times. The V call is TRBV28, the J call TRBJ2-7, with D possibly called TRBD1 or TRBD2 (5 bases each). The CDR3 spans 14 residues. Germline V gene lookup returns CDR1 MDHEN and CDR2 SYDVKM. V lost 3 bases to trimming and J lost 4 bases, with 13 bases between them. CDR3 in amino acids: CASSFRDGAYEQYF. DNA of the CDR3: TGTGCCAGCAGTTTCCGGGACGGAGCGTACGAGCAGTACTTC.

V gene TRBV6-1 combines with J gene TRBJ2-7, with D possibly TRBD1 on 6 matching bases. Germline-derived CDR1 and CDR2 are MNHNS and SASEGT. The CDR3 sequence is 14 residues long. Trimming removed 5 bases at V and 3 bases at J, with 14 bases between. The CDR3 DNA is TGTGCCAGCAGTAAAACAGGGTTCCTCTACGAGCAGTACTTC. Amino acid sequence: CASSKTGFLYEQYF.

Written as DNA, the CDR3 is TGTGCCAGCAGCTCAAGGGGACTAGCGGGAGGTTTGGAGACCCAGTACTTC. Amino acids: CASSSRGLAGGLETQYF. The J gene is TRBJ2-5, the V gene TRBV7-9, with 15 nucleotides matching TRBD2. The V gene end was trimmed by 4 bases and the J gene end by 5 bases; junction bases not matched to a gene: 8. CDR3 length equals 17 residues. Germline V lookup: CDR1 SEHNR, CDR2 FQNEAQ (reference sequence).

The rearrangement links TRBV6-1 to TRBJ2-7; D possibly corresponds to TRBD1 (6 bases). Between the trimmed V and J ends, which lost 5 bases and 2 bases, there was a span of 13 bases. Germline V CDR1 and CDR2: MNHNS, SASEGT. This CDR3 contains 14 residues. The CDR3 protein is CASSTGTPAYEQYF. CDR3 sequence (DNA): TGTGCCAGCAGTACCGGGACACCCGCCTACGAGCAGTACTTC.

This clonotype was counted at least ten times. The rearrangement links TRBV7-3 to TRBJ2-5; D gene ambiguous. Germline-derived CDR1 and CDR2 are SGHTA and FQGTGA. The CDR3 has 14 residues. V dropped 4 bases and J dropped 3 bases, with 12 bases sitting between them. CDR3: CASSSHSGEETQYF. As DNA, the CDR3 is TGTGCCAGCAGCTCGCATAGTGGAGAAGAGACCCAGTACTTC.

The rearrangement uses TRBV5-6 and TRBJ2-3, with 8 bases that match TRBD1. The CDR3 runs to 14 residues. Germline V gene data show CDR1 as SGHDT and CDR2 as YYEEEE. J was trimmed by 8 bases and V by 2 bases; bases with no gene match: 7. CDR3 coding DNA: TGTGCCAGCAGCTTCAGGGGGCTTGGGGTTACGCAGTATTTT. Its translation is CASSFRGLGVTQYF.

Remarks on this clonotype: The final CDR3 position lacks the conserved phenylalanine or tryptophan, pointing to a likely read error. The chain employs TRBV10-3 and TRBJ1-1, with 7 bases identical to TRBD1. Looked up from germline, CDR1 is ENHRY and CDR2 is SYGVKD. The J segment lost 3 bases and the V segment lost 2 bases, leaving 3 bases of the junction unmatched. CDR3 length: 14 residues. This chain's CDR3 is CAISEKGADTEAFS. In nucleotides, the CDR3 is TGTGCCATCAGTGAGAAGGGGGCAGACACTGAAGCTTTCTCT.

This clonotype was detected only a few times. This chain joins TRBV20-1 and TRBJ2-7; D is unclear. The CDR3 has 16 amino acids. Deletions cut 3 bases from V and 0 bases from J, with 18 bases between. Germline CDR1 is DFQATT and CDR2 is SNEGSKA (reference sequence). CDR3 nucleotide sequence: TGCAGTGCTAGTGACGGCAGAAGCAACCCCTCCTACGAGCAGTACTTC. It encodes CSASDGRSNPSYEQYF.

This clonotype was detected many times. The chain is built from TRBV10-3 and TRBJ2-5, with a weak D call TRBD1 (5 bases). The CDR3 totals 17 residues. Germline-derived CDR1 and CDR2 are ENHRY and SYGVKD. V lost 11 bases to trimming and J lost 5 bases, with 30 bases between them. The CDR3 region is CAVRGVGPTQRAETQYF. In DNA, the CDR3 is TGTGCCGTTAGGGGCGTCGGACCCACACAAAGGGCGGAGACCCAGTACTTC.

This clonotype was recorded many times. The rearrangement uses TRBV20-1 and TRBJ1-1; D is undetermined. Deletions cut 3 bases from V and 2 bases from J, with 16 bases between. Germline V lookup: CDR1 DFQATT, CDR2 SNEGSKA (reference sequence). The CDR3 extends over 15 amino acids. This chain's CDR3 is CSARSIETRNTEAFF. The CDR3 nucleotides are TGCAGTGCTAGGTCAATTGAGACCCGTAACACTGAAGCTTTCTTT.

In its sample, this clonotype was seen many times. The V gene is TRBV6-1, the J gene TRBJ2-7; the D is unclear. CDR1 and CDR2 (germline): MNHNS, SASEGT. The CDR3 length is 14 residues. V dropped 8 bases and J dropped 5 bases, with 19 bases sitting between them. The CDR3 DNA reads as TGTGCCAGCGGGCCACTAAGAATGTCAAACGAGCAGTACTTC. Translating gives CASGPLRMSNEQYF.

A remark on this clonotype: The junction does not match germline at one end; this may be a read error. J is TRBJ2-7 and V is TRBV5-1; D is possibly TRBD2 (5 bases). The CDR3 extends over 14 amino acids. The germline gives CDR1 SGHRS, CDR2 YFSETQ. In DNA form, the CDR3 reads TGTGCCAGCAGCTTGTGGGGAAGCGGCTACGAGCAGTACTTC. This codes for CASSLWGSGYEQYF.

The chain joins TRBV11-2 to TRBJ2-7; no clear D. The CDR3 loop spans 13 amino acids. From germline, CDR1 is SGHAT and CDR2 FQNNGV. V lost 0 bases and J lost 3, with 6 bases in between. CDR3 amino acids: CASSLDLVYEQYF. Written as DNA, the CDR3 is TGTGCCAGCAGCTTAGACTTAGTCTACGAGCAGTACTTC.

This clonotype was found a few times. This chain connects TRBV24-1 to TRBJ1-2, with 7 bases matching TRBD1. This CDR3 has 14 residues. Germline V gives CDR1 KGHDR, CDR2 SFDVKD. J gave up 3 bases and V 4 bases, and 4 bases lay outside the gene matches. The DNA for the CDR3 is TGTGCCACCAGTGAGGGGACAGACTACTATGGCTACACCTTC. Translating gives CATSEGTDYYGYTF.

In its sample, this clonotype was seen many times. The chain links TRBV24-1 to TRBJ2-1; TRBD2 aligns across 7 bases. The J segment lost 0 bases and the V segment lost 1 base, leaving 5 bases of the junction unmatched. The CDR3 spans 17 residues. Per germline, CDR1 KGHDR and CDR2 SFDVKD. The CDR3 bases are TGTGCCACCAGTGATTTCGGCCAGCGGGGCTCCTACAATGAGCAGTTCTTC. It yields the protein CATSDFGQRGSYNEQFF.

About this clonotype: A much larger clone lies one base from this, so it may be a read error. The rearrangement uses TRBV10-3 and TRBJ1-1; D might be TRBD1 (5 bases). There are 13 residues in the CDR3. Per the germline V gene, CDR1 is ENHRY and CDR2 is SYGVKD. Here the CDR3 reads CAVSERGNTEAFF. In nucleotides, the CDR3 is TGTGCCGTCAGTGAACGGGGCAACACTGAAGCTTTCTTT.

The chain recombines TRBV4-1 with TRBJ1-2, with TRBD1 matching 9 bases. CDR3 size: 15 residues. V lost 4 bases to trimming and J lost 8 bases; unmatched junction nucleotides: 11. Germline lookup yields CDR1 MGHRA and CDR2 YSYEKL. CDR3 DNA: TGCGCCAGCAGCCGACCCGGGACAGGGCTAAGGGGCTACACCTTC. Translating gives CASSRPGTGLRGYTF.

The gene calls are TRBV6-2 or TRBV6-3 and TRBJ2-7; D gene ambiguous. The germline V and J ends were trimmed by 10 bases and 11 bases, with 15 bases remaining between them. From germline, CDR1 is MNHEY and CDR2 SVGEGT. The CDR3 contains 10 residues. The CDR3 loop reads CATGRFWEYF. CDR3 DNA: TGTGCCACCGGGCGGTTTTGGGAGTACTTC.